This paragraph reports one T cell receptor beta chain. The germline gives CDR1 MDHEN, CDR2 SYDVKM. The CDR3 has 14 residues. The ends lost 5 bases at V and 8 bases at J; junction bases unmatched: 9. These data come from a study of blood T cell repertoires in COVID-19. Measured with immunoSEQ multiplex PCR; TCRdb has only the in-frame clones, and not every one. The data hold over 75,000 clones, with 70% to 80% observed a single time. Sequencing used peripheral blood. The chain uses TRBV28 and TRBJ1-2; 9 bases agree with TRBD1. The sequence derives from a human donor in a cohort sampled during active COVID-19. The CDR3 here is CASSMGQGLRGYTF. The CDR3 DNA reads TGTGCCAGCAGTATGGGACAGGGACTACGGGGCTACACCTTC.